These T cell receptor beta chains were read from a single sample in a study of neurological immune-mediated disorders. Via MiXCR, TCRdb re-called the 5' RACE reads, giving one row per CDR3 protein. The sample has 20,000 to 30,000 distinct CDR3 sequences, about 2.5% seen once. Sequencing was done on a sample of PBMCs. These receptors all stem from a woman in her forties or fifties with multiple sclerosis. Each CDR3 is given with its conserved first and last residue. A D gene is named only where the DNA matches it firmly. Clone size, where shown, is once, few, many, or a class for clones that have expanded.

TRBJ1-3 14 medium-sized TRBV12-3/TRBV12-4 TRBD1 TGTGCCAGCAGACCGACAGGGGCTGGAAACACCATATATTTT CASRPTGAGNTIYF
TRBJ2-3 15 many TRBV20-1 NA TGCAGTGCTGTTACGGACCGACAACGCACAGATACGCAGTATTTT CSAVTDRQRTDTQYF
TRBJ2-7 13 many TRBV3-1 NA TGTGCCAGCAGTTTTGGGACGCCCTACGAGCAGTACTTC CASSFGTPYEQYF
TRBJ2-7 14 many TRBV27 NA TGTGCCAGCAGGAGGGACGGGAGCTCCTACGAGCAGTACTTC CASRRDGSSYEQYF
TRBJ2-3 12 NA TRBV20-1 TRBD2 TGCAGTGCTAGCGGGAGGGGAGATACGCAGTATTTT CSASGRGDTQYF
TRBJ1-6 13 many TRBV20-1 TRBD1 TGCAGTGCTTATAAGGGGGCGGGTTCACCCCTCCACTTT CSAYKGAGSPLHF
TRBJ2-1 12 many TRBV5-1 NA TGCGCCAGCAGCCAAGAGATGGGGGAGCAGTTCTTC CASSQEMGEQFF
TRBJ2-7 14 many TRBV20-1 TRBD2 TGCAGTGCTAGTTTTCGGGGGGGGTCCTACGAGCAGTACTTC CSASFRGGSYEQYF
TRBJ2-3 15 many TRBV7-2 NA TGTGCCAGCAGCCCAGAACCAAGCGGACCTCGAACGCAGTATTTT CASSPEPSGPRTQYF
TRBJ2-2 15 many TRBV5-1 NA TGCGCCAGCCGCGGCGAGGGGGTTCGGACCGGGGAGCTGTTTTTT CASRGEGVRTGELFF
TRBJ2-4 13 NA TRBV5-1 NA TGCGCCAGCAGCAGGGAAAGGATAAAAATTCAGTACTTC CASSRERIKIQYF
TRBJ2-7 15 NA TRBV7-8 NA TGTGCCAGCAGCTTAGACAGGCCTCCAGGGGGGGAGCAGTACTTC CASSLDRPPGGEQYF
TRBJ2-4 14 many TRBV10-3 NA TGTGCCATCAGTGAGGGGGGCGGAAAAAACATTCAGTACTTC CAISEGGGKNIQYF
TRBJ1-4 13 many TRBV20-1 NA TGCAGTGCATCCGGGACAACTAATGAAAAACTGTTTTTT CSASGTTNEKLFF
TRBJ2-5 12 many TRBV6-2/TRBV6-3 TRBD1 TGTGCCAGCTCGACAGGGCCAGAGACCCAGTACTTC CASSTGPETQYF
TRBJ2-5 13 many TRBV20-1 TRBD2 TGCAGTGGGGGACTAGCGGCCGCACGGGCCCAGTACTTC CSGGLAAARAQYF
TRBJ2-1 14 many TRBV5-1 TRBD2 TGCGCCAGCAGGACGAGCGGGAATAACAATGAGCAGTTCTTC CASRTSGNNNEQFF
TRBJ2-3 14 many TRBV20-1 NA TGCAGTGCTAGAGGGATTAGCAGCACAGATACGCAGTATTTT CSARGISSTDTQYF